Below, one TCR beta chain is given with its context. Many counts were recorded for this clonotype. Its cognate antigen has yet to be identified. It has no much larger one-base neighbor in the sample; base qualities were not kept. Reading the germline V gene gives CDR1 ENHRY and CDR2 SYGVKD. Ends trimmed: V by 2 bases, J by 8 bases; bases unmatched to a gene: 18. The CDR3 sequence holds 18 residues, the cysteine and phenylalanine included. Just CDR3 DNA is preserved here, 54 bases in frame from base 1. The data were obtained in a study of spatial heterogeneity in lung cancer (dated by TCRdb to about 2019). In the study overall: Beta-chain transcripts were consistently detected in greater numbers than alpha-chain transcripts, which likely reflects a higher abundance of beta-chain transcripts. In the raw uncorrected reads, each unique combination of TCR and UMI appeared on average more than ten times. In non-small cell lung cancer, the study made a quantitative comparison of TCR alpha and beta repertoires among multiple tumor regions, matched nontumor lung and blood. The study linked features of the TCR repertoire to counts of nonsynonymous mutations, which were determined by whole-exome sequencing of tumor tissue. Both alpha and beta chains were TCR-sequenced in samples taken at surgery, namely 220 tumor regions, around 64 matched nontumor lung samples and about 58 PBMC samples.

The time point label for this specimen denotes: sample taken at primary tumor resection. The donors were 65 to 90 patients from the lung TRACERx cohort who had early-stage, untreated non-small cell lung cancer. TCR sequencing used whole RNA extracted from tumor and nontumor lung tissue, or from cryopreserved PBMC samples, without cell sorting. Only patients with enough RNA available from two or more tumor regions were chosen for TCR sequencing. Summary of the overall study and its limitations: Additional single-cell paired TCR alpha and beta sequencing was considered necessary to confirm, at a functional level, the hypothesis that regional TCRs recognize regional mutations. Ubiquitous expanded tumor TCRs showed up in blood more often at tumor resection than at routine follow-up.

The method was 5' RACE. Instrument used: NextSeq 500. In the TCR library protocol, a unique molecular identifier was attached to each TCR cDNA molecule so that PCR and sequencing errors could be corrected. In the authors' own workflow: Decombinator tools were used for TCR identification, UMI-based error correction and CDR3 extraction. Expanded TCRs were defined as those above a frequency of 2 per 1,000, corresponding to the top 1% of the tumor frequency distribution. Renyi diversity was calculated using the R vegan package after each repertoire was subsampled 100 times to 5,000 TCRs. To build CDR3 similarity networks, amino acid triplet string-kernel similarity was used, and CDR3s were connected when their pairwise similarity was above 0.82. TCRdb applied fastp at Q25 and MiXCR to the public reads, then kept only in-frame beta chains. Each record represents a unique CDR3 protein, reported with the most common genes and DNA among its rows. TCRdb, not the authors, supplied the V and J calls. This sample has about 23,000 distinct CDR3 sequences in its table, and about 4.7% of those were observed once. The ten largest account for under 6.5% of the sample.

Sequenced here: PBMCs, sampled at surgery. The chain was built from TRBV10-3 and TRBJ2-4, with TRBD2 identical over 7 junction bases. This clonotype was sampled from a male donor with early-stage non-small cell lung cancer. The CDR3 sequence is CAISEAPPGSGAADIQYF. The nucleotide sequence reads TGTGCCATCAGTGAGGCACCACCGGGGAGCGGGGCTGCGGACATTCAGTACTTC.